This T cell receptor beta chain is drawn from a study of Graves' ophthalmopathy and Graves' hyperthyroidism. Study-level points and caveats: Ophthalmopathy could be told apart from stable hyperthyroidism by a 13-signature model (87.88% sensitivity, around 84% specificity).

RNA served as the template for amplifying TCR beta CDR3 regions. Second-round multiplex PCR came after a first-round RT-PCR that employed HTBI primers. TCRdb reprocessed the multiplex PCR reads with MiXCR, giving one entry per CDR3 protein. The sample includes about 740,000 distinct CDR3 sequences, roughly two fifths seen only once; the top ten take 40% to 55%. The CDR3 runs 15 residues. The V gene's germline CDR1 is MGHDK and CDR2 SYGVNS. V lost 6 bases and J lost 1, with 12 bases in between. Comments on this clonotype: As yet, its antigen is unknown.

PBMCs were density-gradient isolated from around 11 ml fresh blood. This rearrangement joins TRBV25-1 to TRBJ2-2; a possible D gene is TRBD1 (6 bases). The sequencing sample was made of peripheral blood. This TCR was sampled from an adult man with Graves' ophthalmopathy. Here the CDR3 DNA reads TGTGCCAGCAGCGAAGAGGGACAGAACACCGGGGAGCTGTTTTTT. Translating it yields CASSEEGQNTGELFF.